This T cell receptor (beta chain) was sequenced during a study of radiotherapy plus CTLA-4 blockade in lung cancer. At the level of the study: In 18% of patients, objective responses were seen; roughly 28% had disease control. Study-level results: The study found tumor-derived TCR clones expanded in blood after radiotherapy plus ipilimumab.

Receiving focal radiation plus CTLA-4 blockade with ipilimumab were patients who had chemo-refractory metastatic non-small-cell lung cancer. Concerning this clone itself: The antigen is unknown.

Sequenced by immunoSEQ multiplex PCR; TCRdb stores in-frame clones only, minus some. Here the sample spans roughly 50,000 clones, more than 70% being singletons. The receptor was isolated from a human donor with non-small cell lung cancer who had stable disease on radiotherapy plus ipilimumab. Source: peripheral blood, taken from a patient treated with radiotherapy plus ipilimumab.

CDR3 nucleotide sequence: TGTGCCAGCAGCTTAGCACTAGCGGCCTACAATGAGCAGTTCTTC. Translating it yields CASSLALAAYNEQFF. This chain connects TRBV7-2 to TRBJ2-1, with 8 bases matching TRBD2. The germline CDR1 and CDR2 sequences are SGHTA and FQGNSA. V shed 0 bases and J 2 bases; nucleotides not matched to a gene: 0. CDR3 length equals 15 residues.